This TCR beta chain was found in a study of shared clonotypes between healthy human individuals. Researchers divided each subset's genomic DNA evenly across several immunoSEQ plates. As originally analysed: Junction-only sequences without quality scores came from ImmunoSEQ, so filtering differed. Profiling relied on immunoSEQ multiplex PCR, and the TCRdb table lists in-frame clones only, not all of them. V, J and clone size are those of that table, while D and trimming were read from the DNA. The sample contains about 1,800,000 clones, over 85% of which appear only once. CD45RO-negative, CCR7-positively selected cells formed the naive CD8 fraction, excluding terminally differentiated effector memory CD45RA+ cells. Nashville, Tennessee was home to all donors, who were Caucasian adults. On this clone: What it recognizes is unknown.

Trimming took 0 bases from V and 4 from J; bases not matched to a gene: 9. From germline, CDR1 is SQVTM and CDR2 ANQGSEA. The CDR3 runs to 16 residues. Whole-study results and caveats: What naive subsets generally showed was a larger estimated richness than memory subsets showed.

The TCR comes from a man aged 18 to 35 in good health. The gene calls are TRBV29-1 and TRBJ2-5; 9 bases are shared with TRBD2. Sequenced sample: naive CD8+ T cells sorted from blood. CDR3 coding DNA: TGCAGCGTTGAAGACTGGTCTAGCGGGGCGGGAGAGACCCAGTACTTC. It specifies CSVEDWSSGAGETQYF.